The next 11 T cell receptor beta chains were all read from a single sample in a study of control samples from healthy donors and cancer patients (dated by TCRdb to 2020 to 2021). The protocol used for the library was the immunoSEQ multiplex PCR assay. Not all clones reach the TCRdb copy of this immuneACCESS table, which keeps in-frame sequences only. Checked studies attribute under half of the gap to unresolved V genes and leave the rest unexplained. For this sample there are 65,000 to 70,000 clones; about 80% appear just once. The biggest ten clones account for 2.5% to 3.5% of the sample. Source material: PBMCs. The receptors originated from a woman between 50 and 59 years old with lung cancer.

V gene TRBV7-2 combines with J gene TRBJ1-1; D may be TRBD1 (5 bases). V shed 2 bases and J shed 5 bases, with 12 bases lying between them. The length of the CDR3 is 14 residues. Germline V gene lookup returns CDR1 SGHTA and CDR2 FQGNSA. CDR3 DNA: TGTGCCAGCAGCTTATGGGGGGATTTAACTGAAGCTTTCTTT. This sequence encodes CASSLWGDLTEAFF.

The CDR3: CASSKDGQGTGTGELFF. CDR3 sequence (DNA): TGTGCCAGCAGCAAAGACGGACAGGGGACAGGCACCGGGGAGCTGTTTTTT. The rearrangement uses TRBV21-1 and TRBJ2-2; the table assigns TRBD1, which was not confirmed against the DNA. TRBV21-1 is listed as a pseudogene. The CDR3 runs 17 residues.

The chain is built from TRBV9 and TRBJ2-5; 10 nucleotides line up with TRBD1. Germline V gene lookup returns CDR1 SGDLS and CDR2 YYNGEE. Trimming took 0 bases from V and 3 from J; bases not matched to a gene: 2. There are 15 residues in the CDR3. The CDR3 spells CASSVGGTGEETQYF. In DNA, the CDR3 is TGTGCCAGCAGCGTAGGTGGGACAGGGGAAGAGACCCAGTACTTC.

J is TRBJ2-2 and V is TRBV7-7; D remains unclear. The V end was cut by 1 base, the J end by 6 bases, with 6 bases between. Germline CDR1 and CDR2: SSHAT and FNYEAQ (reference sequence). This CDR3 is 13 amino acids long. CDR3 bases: TGTGCCAGCAGCTTAGATAGGTCCGGGGAGCTGTTTTTT. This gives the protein CASSLDRSGELFF.

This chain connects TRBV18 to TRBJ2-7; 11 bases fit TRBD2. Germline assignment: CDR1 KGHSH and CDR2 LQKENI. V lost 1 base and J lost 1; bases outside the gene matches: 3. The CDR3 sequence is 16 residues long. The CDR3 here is CASSPRGTSGSYEQYF. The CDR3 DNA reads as TGTGCCAGCTCACCACGTGGGACTAGCGGATCCTACGAGCAGTACTTC.

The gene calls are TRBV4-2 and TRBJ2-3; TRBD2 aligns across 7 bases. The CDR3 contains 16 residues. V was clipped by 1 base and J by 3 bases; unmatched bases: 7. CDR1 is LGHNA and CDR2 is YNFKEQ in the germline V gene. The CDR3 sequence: CASSQGTSRGTDTQYF. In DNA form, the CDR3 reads TGTGCCAGCAGCCAAGGAACTTCGCGGGGGACAGATACGCAGTATTTT.

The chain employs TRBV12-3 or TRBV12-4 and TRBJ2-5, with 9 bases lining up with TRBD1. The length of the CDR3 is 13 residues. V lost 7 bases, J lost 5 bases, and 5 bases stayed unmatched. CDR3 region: CASTVTGGETQYF. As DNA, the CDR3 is TGTGCCAGCACCGTGACAGGGGGGGAGACCCAGTACTTC.

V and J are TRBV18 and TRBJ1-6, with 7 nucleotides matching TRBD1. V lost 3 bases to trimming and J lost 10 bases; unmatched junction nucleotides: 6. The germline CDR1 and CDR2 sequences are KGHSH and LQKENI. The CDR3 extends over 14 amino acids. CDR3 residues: CASSPDRAESPLHF. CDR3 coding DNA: TGTGCCAGCTCACCCGACAGGGCTGAGTCACCCCTCCACTTT.

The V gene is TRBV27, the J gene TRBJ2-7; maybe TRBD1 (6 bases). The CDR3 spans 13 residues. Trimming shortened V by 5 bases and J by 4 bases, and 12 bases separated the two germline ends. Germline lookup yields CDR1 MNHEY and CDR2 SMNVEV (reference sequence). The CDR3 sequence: CASSPGVEYEQYF. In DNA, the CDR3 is TGTGCCAGCAGTCCAGGGGTTGAGTACGAGCAGTACTTC.

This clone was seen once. The CDR3 nucleotides are TGTGCCAGCAGCCCCCGCCCGGGACAGGGGAACGAAAAACTGTTTTTT. It encodes CASSPRPGQGNEKLFF. J is TRBJ1-4 and V is TRBV7-2, with 10 bases matching TRBD1. The CDR3 runs to 16 residues. The ends lost 5 bases at V and 8 bases at J; junction bases unmatched: 11. Germline-derived CDR1 and CDR2 are SGHTA and FQGNSA.

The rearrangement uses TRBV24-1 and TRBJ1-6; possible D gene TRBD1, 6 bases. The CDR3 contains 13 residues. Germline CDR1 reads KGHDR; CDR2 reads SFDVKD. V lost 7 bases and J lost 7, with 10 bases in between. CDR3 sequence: CATRQGPNSPLHF. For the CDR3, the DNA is TGTGCCACCAGACAGGGACCCAATTCACCCCTCCACTTT.